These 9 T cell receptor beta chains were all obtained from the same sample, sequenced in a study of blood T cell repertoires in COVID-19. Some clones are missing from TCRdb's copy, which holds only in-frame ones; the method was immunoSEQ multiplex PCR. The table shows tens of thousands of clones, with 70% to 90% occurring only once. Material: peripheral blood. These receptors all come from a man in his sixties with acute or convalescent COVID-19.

CDR3 sequence: CASSYRGGAVGTDTQYF. The CDR3 bases are TGTGCCAGCAGTTACCGCGGGGGGGCGGTAGGCACAGATACGCAGTATTTT. This sequence joins TRBV6-2 or TRBV6-3 and TRBJ2-3, with 9 bases that match TRBD2. This CDR3 is 17 amino acids long. Losses at the gene ends were 2 bases for V and 1 base for J; bases not matched to a gene: 7. The germline CDR1 and CDR2 sequences are MNHEY and SVGEGT.

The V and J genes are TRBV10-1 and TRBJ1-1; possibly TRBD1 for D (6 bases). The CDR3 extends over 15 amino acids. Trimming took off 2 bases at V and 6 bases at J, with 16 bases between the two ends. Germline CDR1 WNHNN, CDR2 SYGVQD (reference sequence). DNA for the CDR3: TGCGCCAGCAGTGAGCGCGCAGGGGATGGTTCTGAAGCTTTCTTT. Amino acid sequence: CASSERAGDGSEAFF.

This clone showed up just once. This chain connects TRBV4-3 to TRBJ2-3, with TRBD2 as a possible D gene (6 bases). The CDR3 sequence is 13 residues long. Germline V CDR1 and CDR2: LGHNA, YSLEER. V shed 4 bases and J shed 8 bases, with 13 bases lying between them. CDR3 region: CASSLGTSGTQYF. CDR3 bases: TGCGCCAGCAGCCTCGGGACTTCGGGTACGCAGTATTTT.

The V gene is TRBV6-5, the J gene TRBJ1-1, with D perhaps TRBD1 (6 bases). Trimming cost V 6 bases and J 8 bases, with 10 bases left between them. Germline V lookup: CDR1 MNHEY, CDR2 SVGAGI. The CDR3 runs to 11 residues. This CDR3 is CASSRDREAFF. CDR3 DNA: TGTGCCAGCAGCCGAGACAGGGAAGCTTTCTTT.

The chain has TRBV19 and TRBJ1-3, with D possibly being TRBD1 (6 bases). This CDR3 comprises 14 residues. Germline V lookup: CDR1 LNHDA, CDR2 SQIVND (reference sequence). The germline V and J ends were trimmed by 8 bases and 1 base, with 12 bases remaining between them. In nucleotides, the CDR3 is TGTGCCAGTGGAATACAGGGATCTGGAAACACCATATATTTT. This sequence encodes CASGIQGSGNTIYF.

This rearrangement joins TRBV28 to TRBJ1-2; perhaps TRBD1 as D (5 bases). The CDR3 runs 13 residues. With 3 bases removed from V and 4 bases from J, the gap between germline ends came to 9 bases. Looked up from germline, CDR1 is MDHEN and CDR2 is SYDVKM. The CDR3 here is CASSFRQGYGYTF. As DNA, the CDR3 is TGTGCCAGCAGTTTTAGGCAGGGCTATGGCTACACCTTC.

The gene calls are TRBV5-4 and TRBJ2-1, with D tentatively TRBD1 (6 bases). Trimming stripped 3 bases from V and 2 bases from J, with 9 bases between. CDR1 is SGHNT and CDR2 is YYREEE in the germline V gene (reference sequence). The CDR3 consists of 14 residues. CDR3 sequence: CASSSWTAYNEQFF. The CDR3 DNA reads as TGTGCCAGCAGCTCGTGGACAGCCTACAATGAGCAGTTCTTC.

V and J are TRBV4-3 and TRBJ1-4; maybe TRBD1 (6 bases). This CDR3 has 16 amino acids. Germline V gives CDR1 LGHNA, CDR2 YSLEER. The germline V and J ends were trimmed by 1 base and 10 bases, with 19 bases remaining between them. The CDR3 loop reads CASSQVWVSGGGKLFF. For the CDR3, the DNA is TGCGCCAGCAGCCAAGTCTGGGTATCGGGGGGCGGAAAACTGTTTTTT.

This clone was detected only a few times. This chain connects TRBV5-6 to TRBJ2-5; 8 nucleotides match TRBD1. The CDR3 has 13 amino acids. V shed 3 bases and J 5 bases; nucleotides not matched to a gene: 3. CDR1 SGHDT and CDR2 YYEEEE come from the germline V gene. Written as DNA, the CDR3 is TGTGCCAGCAGCTCGACAGGGGTCGAGACCCAGTACTTC. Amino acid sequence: CASSSTGVETQYF.